A single sample gave rise to the 3 T cell receptor beta chains below, sequenced in a study of blood T cell repertoires in COVID-19. The assay was immunoSEQ multiplex PCR, and TCRdb's table has in-frame clones only and misses some. The sample yields approximately 530,000 clones, 85% to 90% seen once. Sequences were obtained from peripheral blood. Receptor source: a woman in her forties or fifties with COVID-19, enrolled during active disease.

This clone was counted a few times. This chain connects TRBV30 to TRBJ1-1, with TRBD1 matching 9 bases. V was clipped by 2 bases and J by 6 bases; unmatched bases: 7. CDR3 length: 14 residues. Looked up from germline, CDR1 is GTSNPN and CDR2 is SVGIG (reference sequence). CDR3 sequence: CAWSLDRGAPEAFF. CDR3 bases: TGTGCCTGGAGTTTGGACAGGGGAGCCCCTGAAGCTTTCTTT.

The chain recombines TRBV19 with TRBJ2-7; 12 bases align to TRBD2. The CDR3 is 15 residues long. Trimming removed 1 base from V and 6 bases from J; junction bases left unmatched: 4. Germline V gene sequence: CDR1 LNHDA, CDR2 SQIVND (reference sequence). In DNA form, the CDR3 reads TGTGCCAGTAGTATAGGACTAGCGGGGGAACGCGAGCAGTACTTC. Its translation: CASSIGLAGEREQYF.

The CDR3 spells CASSLMGQGSTEAFF. The CDR3 coding sequence is TGTGCCAGCAGTTTAATGGGACAGGGAAGCACTGAAGCTTTCTTT. V and J are TRBV27 and TRBJ1-1, with 9 bases identical to TRBD1. Per the germline V gene, CDR1 is MNHEY and CDR2 is SMNVEV (reference sequence). This CDR3 has 15 residues. The J segment lost 4 bases and the V segment lost 2 bases, leaving 5 bases of the junction unmatched.